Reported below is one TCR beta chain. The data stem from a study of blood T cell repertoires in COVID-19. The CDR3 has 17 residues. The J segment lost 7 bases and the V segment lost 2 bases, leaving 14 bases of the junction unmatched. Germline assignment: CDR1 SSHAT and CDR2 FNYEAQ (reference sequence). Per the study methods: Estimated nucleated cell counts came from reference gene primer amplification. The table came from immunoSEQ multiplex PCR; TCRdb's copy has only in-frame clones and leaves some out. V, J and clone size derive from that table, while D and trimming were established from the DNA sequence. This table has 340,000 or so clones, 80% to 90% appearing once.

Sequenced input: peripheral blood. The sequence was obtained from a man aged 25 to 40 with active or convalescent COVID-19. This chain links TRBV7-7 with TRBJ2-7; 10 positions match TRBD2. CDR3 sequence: CASSLSPGLAGVGEQYF. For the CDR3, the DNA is TGTGCCAGCAGCTTATCGCCCGGGCTAGCGGGGGTCGGAGAGCAGTACTTC.